What follows is one T cell receptor beta chain and its context. These data originate in a study of preoperative IRX-2 immunotherapy in early breast cancer. The CDR3 length is 15 residues. Method: immunoSEQ multiplex PCR; TCRdb's copy keeps in-frame clones and lacks some. The sample consists of around 28,000 clones, 85% to 90% of them appearing once. The treatment denotes: preoperative locoregional IRX-2 cytokine immunotherapy. Samples came from a phase Ib trial of preoperative locoregional IRX-2 cytokine immunotherapy. Sampling was performed from a patient treated with IRX-2 immunotherapy. V and J are TRBV21-1 and TRBJ2-3. TRBV21-1 is deemed a pseudogene. This TCR was sampled from a human donor with breast cancer. The CDR3 DNA follows: TGTGCCAGCAGTGAAAGGAACACCAGCACAGATACGCAGTATTTT. This sequence encodes CASSERNTSTDTQYF.